Listed below are T cell receptor beta chains from one sample, sequenced in a study of blood T cell repertoires in COVID-19. Only in-frame clones appear in the TCRdb table, and some are missing; sequencing was by immunoSEQ multiplex PCR. This sample has around 280,000 clones, with around 88% found just once. The sequenced material came from peripheral blood. The receptors derive from a woman aged 25 to 39 who had recovered from COVID-19. CDR3s include the opening cysteine and the closing phenylalanine or tryptophan. Each record gives: V gene, clone size, D gene, CDR3 protein. D genes are given only for firm matches. Clone sizes are given selectively: once, few, many, or a class where the clone is expanded.

v_gene: TRBV6-5
abundance: few
d_gene: .
CDR3aa: CASSYSYSRHYEQYF

v_gene: TRBV10-3
abundance: once
d_gene: TRBD2
CDR3aa: CAISEIGLAGENTGELFF

v_gene: TRBV6-7
abundance: .
d_gene: .
CDR3aa: CASSPDRRYTF

v_gene: TRBV7-8
abundance: .
d_gene: TRBD2
CDR3aa: CASSHAGTRAYEQYF

v_gene: TRBV3-1/TRBV3-2
abundance: .
d_gene: TRBD1
CDR3aa: CASSQRDSSQPQHF

v_gene: TRBV4-1
abundance: once
d_gene: TRBD1
CDR3aa: CASSQGQGNEKLFF

v_gene: TRBV2
abundance: .
d_gene: TRBD1
CDR3aa: CASSTSGTGRWTEAFF

v_gene: TRBV5-1
abundance: .
d_gene: .
CDR3aa: CASSLDPRNEQFF

v_gene: TRBV11-1
abundance: .
d_gene: .
CDR3aa: CASSRQTGIAFF

v_gene: TRBV18
abundance: .
d_gene: TRBD2
CDR3aa: CASSPPLAGGYEQYF

v_gene: TRBV19
abundance: once
d_gene: .
CDR3aa: CASKGVTNEKLFF

v_gene: TRBV2
abundance: .
d_gene: .
CDR3aa: CASNSRAGGYGYTF

v_gene: TRBV10-3
abundance: .
d_gene: .
CDR3aa: CAARDTQETQYF

v_gene: TRBV18
abundance: .
d_gene: TRBD2
CDR3aa: CASSPQMGGGNEQFF

v_gene: TRBV6-6
abundance: .
d_gene: .
CDR3aa: CASSYSTEFYYGYTF

v_gene: TRBV28
abundance: .
d_gene: TRBD2
CDR3aa: CASSTQGWAGGPNTGELFF

v_gene: TRBV27
abundance: .
d_gene: .
CDR3aa: CASSLFEGSEQFF

v_gene: TRBV5-1
abundance: .
d_gene: .
CDR3aa: CASSLGAGTEAFF

v_gene: TRBV7-2
abundance: .
d_gene: TRBD2
CDR3aa: CASSLAKTGTSSWGYEQYF

v_gene: TRBV6-5
abundance: few
d_gene: TRBD1
CDR3aa: CASTSGQATNEKLFF

v_gene: TRBV7-2
abundance: once
d_gene: .
CDR3aa: CASSPARTNTGELFF

v_gene: TRBV11-2
abundance: .
d_gene: TRBD1
CDR3aa: CASSLVVPGQGANNEQFF

v_gene: TRBV5-6
abundance: few
d_gene: .
CDR3aa: CASSFTRHHSNQPQHF

v_gene: TRBV12-2
abundance: .
d_gene: .
CDR3aa: CASRLASWTGRFHGYTF

v_gene: TRBV6-6
abundance: few
d_gene: .
CDR3aa: CASSYGTSEETQYF

v_gene: TRBV5-1
abundance: .
d_gene: .
CDR3aa: CASSLVGRQDRETQYF

v_gene: TRBV6-5
abundance: .
d_gene: .
CDR3aa: CASSYSRVLVGETQYF

v_gene: TRBV7-2
abundance: few
d_gene: TRBD2
CDR3aa: CASSLFLAGEQFF

v_gene: TRBV11-3
abundance: many
d_gene: .
CDR3aa: CASSPTPPPAWGLEAFF

v_gene: TRBV2
abundance: .
d_gene: TRBD1
CDR3aa: CASRTGGGYEQYF

v_gene: TRBV2
abundance: .
d_gene: .
CDR3aa: CASSAQGGTGELFF

v_gene: TRBV5-4
abundance: .
d_gene: .
CDR3aa: CASSLDVVAESYEQYF

v_gene: TRBV20-1
abundance: .
d_gene: .
CDR3aa: CSARAVDTQYF

v_gene: TRBV5-4
abundance: .
d_gene: TRBD2
CDR3aa: CASSLISGNEQFF

v_gene: TRBV30
abundance: .
d_gene: .
CDR3aa: CAWSVGGTYEQYF

v_gene: TRBV15
abundance: .
d_gene: .
CDR3aa: CATSAGLGPSEQYF

v_gene: TRBV4-2
abundance: .
d_gene: .
CDR3aa: CASSQGGSQNTGELFF

v_gene: TRBV7-9
abundance: .
d_gene: .
CDR3aa: CASSLVEQDYEQYF

v_gene: TRBV30
abundance: .
d_gene: .
CDR3aa: CAWSVRVTPLHF

v_gene: TRBV21-1
abundance: .
d_gene: .
CDR3aa: CASNVSGDEQFF

v_gene: TRBV7-2
abundance: .
d_gene: .
CDR3aa: CASSQEAQETQYF

v_gene: TRBV19
abundance: .
d_gene: .
CDR3aa: CASSPLRDNYNSPLHF

v_gene: TRBV7-9
abundance: .
d_gene: .
CDR3aa: CASSLVRPGTGELFF

v_gene: TRBV10-3
abundance: .
d_gene: TRBD1
CDR3aa: CAISPKTGTGTGEQYF

v_gene: TRBV6-1
abundance: .
d_gene: .
CDR3aa: CASSEERGQYF

v_gene: TRBV7-2
abundance: .
d_gene: TRBD2
CDR3aa: CASSLAGSGSSYEQYF

v_gene: TRBV5-1
abundance: .
d_gene: TRBD2
CDR3aa: CASSLGLAGGPVQSDTQYF

v_gene: TRBV6-5
abundance: .
d_gene: TRBD1
CDR3aa: CASARDRDHEQYF